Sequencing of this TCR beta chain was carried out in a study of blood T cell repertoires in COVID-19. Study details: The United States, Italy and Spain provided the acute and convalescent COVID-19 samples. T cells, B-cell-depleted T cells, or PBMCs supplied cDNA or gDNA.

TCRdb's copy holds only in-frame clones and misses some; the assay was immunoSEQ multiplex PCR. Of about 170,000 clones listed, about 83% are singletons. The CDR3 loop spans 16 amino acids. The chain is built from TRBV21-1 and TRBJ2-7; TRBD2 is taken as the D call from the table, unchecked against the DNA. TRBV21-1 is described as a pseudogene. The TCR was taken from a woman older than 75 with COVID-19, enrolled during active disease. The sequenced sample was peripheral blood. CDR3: CASSKVGTSGLYEQYF. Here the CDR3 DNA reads TGTGCCAGCAGCAAAGTAGGGACTAGCGGGCTCTACGAGCAGTACTTC.